This T cell receptor (beta chain) was found in a study of T cells expressing NK-cell markers. Study-wide results and caveats: For a handful of donors, these clonotypes were likewise the leading ones in the CD3+CD56-NKG2C+ fraction. In a handful of donors, dominant CD3+CD56+NKG2C+ clones formed roughly 1.0-8% of CD8+ cells.

The V gene's germline CDR1 is SGHRS and CDR2 YFSETQ. The CDR3 loop spans 16 amino acids. Concerning this clonotype itself: Its target is unknown.

Template switching by 5'RACE with UMIs generated the TCR beta cDNA. TCRdb derives one entry per CDR3 protein from the 5' RACE reads, leaving out DNA. The table for this sample gives about 460,000 distinct CDR3 sequences. The sequence came from a woman aged 50 to 60 in good health. The chain recombines TRBV5-1 with TRBJ2-1; TCRdb gives TRBD1 as the D gene, but with no DNA this cannot be confirmed. The specimen was blood T cells: a sorted CD56 or NKG2C T cell subset, CD4+ or CD8+ T cells, or bulk PBMC T cells (not recorded which). The CDR3 sequence: CASSVFTGSPYNEQFF.